The 15 T cell receptor beta chains reported below all come from one sample, sequenced in a study of OX40 agonist ivuxolimab in advanced cancers. The assay was immunoSEQ multiplex PCR, and TCRdb's table has in-frame clones only and misses some. The data hold tens of thousands of clones, with roughly 81% observed a single time. This material consisted of CD4+ or CD8+ T cells sorted from blood, taken in a trial of the OX40 agonist ivuxolimab. These receptors originate from an adult with an advanced solid tumor such as melanoma, head and neck, liver or kidney cancer.

The gene calls are TRBV6-1 and TRBJ2-3; tentative D call: TRBD2 (5 bases). Germline CDR1 is MNHNS and CDR2 is SASEGT. The CDR3 runs 21 residues. Trimming stripped 2 bases from V and 0 bases from J, with 27 bases between. CDR3 DNA sequence: TGTGCCAGCAGTGAACGTCCCTGGGAGTTCCAGGTCCTTCACAGCACAGATACGCAGTATTTT. Translating gives CASSERPWEFQVLHSTDTQYF.

The chain has TRBV6-5 and TRBJ2-3; the match to TRBD2 covers 10 bases. The CDR3 covers 15 residues. V lost 5 bases, J lost 5 bases, and 7 bases stayed unmatched. Looked up from germline, CDR1 is MNHEY and CDR2 is SVGAGI. DNA of the CDR3: TGTGCCAGCAGTCGAGCGGGGGGGCTCGGAGATACGCAGTATTTT. Its protein product is CASSRAGGLGDTQYF.

V usage is TRBV28 and J usage is TRBJ1-3, with 7 bases identical to TRBD1. J was trimmed by 2 bases and V by 8 bases; bases with no gene match: 6. Germline V gene lookup returns CDR1 MDHEN and CDR2 SYDVKM. This CDR3 has 14 residues. The CDR3 reads CASGSQGTGNTIYF. The CDR3 coding sequence is TGTGCCAGCGGCTCACAGGGGACTGGAAACACCATATATTTT.

The V call is TRBV27, the J call TRBJ1-1, with D unclear. The germline V and J ends were trimmed by 2 bases and 1 base, with 8 bases remaining between them. The CDR3 length is 14 residues. CDR1 is MNHEY and CDR2 is SMNVEV in the germline V gene (reference sequence). CDR3 bases: TGTGCCAGCAGTTTAGGGCAGCCGAACACTGAAGCTTTCTTT. This codes for CASSLGQPNTEAFF.

The rearrangement joins TRBV7-8 to TRBJ2-2; possible D gene TRBD1, 6 bases. Germline V CDR1 and CDR2: SGHVS, FQNEAQ. The V and J ends lost 1 base and 3 bases respectively, with 24 bases between them. CDR3 length equals 20 residues. The CDR3 reads CASSLGARTAGELYTGELFF. The CDR3 nucleotides are TGTGCCAGCAGCTTAGGTGCCCGGACCGCAGGGGAATTGTACACCGGGGAGCTGTTTTTT.

The chain employs TRBV7-9 and TRBJ1-2; D gene ambiguous. Germline CDR1 and CDR2: SEHNR and FQNEAQ (reference sequence). V lost 0 bases to trimming and J lost 4 bases, with 9 bases between them. This CDR3 contains 14 residues. The CDR3 protein is CASSLAEGTYGYTF. In DNA, the CDR3 is TGTGCCAGCAGCTTAGCAGAGGGAACCTATGGCTACACCTTC.

V and J are TRBV11-2 and TRBJ2-7; TRBD2 matches 7 bases. This CDR3 is 15 amino acids long. Losses at the gene ends were 8 bases for V and 1 base for J; bases not matched to a gene: 11. Germline V gene lookup returns CDR1 SGHAT and CDR2 FQNNGV. CDR3 in DNA: TGTGCCAGCGGTTTAATGGGGGGGGTTTCCTACGAGCAGTACTTC. Translated: CASGLMGGVSYEQYF.

The table lists this clone with a few counts. An end of the junction does not agree with germline; a read error may underlie this. The V call is TRBV10-3, the J call TRBJ2-7; D is perhaps TRBD2 (6 bases). The CDR3 is made up of 12 amino acids. Germline CDR1 is ENHRY and CDR2 is SYGVKD. The CDR3 nucleotides read TGTGCCATCTCGAGGGACTCCCACGAGCAGTACTTC. Protein: CAISRDSHEQYF.

The chain has TRBV7-8 and TRBJ2-7; D gene ambiguous. The germline CDR1 and CDR2 sequences are SGHVS and FQNEAQ. The CDR3 contains 17 residues. Between the trimmed V and J ends, which lost 0 bases and 5 bases, there was a span of 20 bases. The CDR3 bases are TGTGCCAGCAGCTTAGCCGGCGTCGGTCACATGGCGGACGAGCAGTACTTC. Translating gives CASSLAGVGHMADEQYF.

The chain employs TRBV11-2 and TRBJ2-3, with D perhaps assigned TRBD1 or TRBD2 (5 bases each). This CDR3 has 15 residues. CDR1 is SGHAT and CDR2 is FQNNGV in the germline V gene. Trimming pared 1 base from V and 8 bases from J, leaving 16 bases between. Written as DNA, the CDR3 is TGTGCCAGCAGCTTAGTAGTGGGGGTCCAAGGTACGCAGTATTTT. Translating it yields CASSLVVGVQGTQYF.

V gene TRBV2 combines with J gene TRBJ2-7; the D gene is possibly TRBD1 (6 bases). V was pared by 7 bases and J by 3 bases, with 10 bases between. The CDR3 spans 12 residues. Germline V gene lookup returns CDR1 SNHLY and CDR2 FYNNEI. CDR3 loop: CASNGQYYEQYF. The CDR3 coding sequence is TGTGCCAGCAACGGACAGTACTACGAGCAGTACTTC.

The CDR3 is CASSQRGQDQPQHF. CDR3 DNA: TGTGCCAGCTCACAAAGGGGACAAGATCAGCCCCAGCATTTT. This rearrangement joins TRBV18 to TRBJ1-5; the D gene is possibly TRBD1 (6 bases). CDR1 and CDR2 from the germline V gene are KGHSH and LQKENI. V was pared by 4 bases and J by 5 bases, with 12 bases between. This CDR3 has 14 residues.

The chain links TRBV9 to TRBJ2-1; no firm D call. Per germline, CDR1 SGDLS and CDR2 YYNGEE. The CDR3 has 12 residues. With 7 bases removed from V and 7 bases from J, the gap between germline ends came to 12 bases. In DNA, the CDR3 is TGTGCCAGCGACCGCGGCGGAAATGAGCAGTTCTTC. Protein: CASDRGGNEQFF. Filled out from reference TRBV9 and TRBJ2-1, the complete variable domain reads DSGVTQTPKHLITATGQRVTLRCSPRSGDLSVYWYQQSLDQGLQFLIQYYNGEERAKGNILERFSAQQFPDLHSELNLSSLELGDSALYFCASDRGGNEQFFGPGTRLTVL.

The chain is built from TRBV6-6 and TRBJ2-7, with TRBD1 matching 8 bases. Germline V gives CDR1 MNHNY, CDR2 SVGAGI (reference sequence). The length of the CDR3 is 16 residues. V shed 4 bases and J 3 bases; nucleotides not matched to a gene: 11. CDR3 coding DNA: TGTGCCAGCAGTTTCCCAGGGACAGGCCCAAACTACGAGCAGTACTTC. It encodes CASSFPGTGPNYEQYF.

Notes on this clone: Other DNA sequences in this sample translate to the same CDR3. The J gene is TRBJ2-6, the V gene TRBV6-1, with D possibly matching TRBD1 (5 bases). V lost 7 bases, J lost 0 bases, and 10 bases lay in between. CDR3 length equals 15 residues. From germline, CDR1 is MNHNS and CDR2 SASEGT. CDR3 loop: CASNPTGSGANVLTF. As DNA, the CDR3 is TGTGCCAGCAATCCTACAGGCTCTGGGGCCAACGTCCTGACTTTC.